The rows below give T cell receptor beta chains drawn from one sample of a study of cytomegalovirus exposure and HLA in healthy donors. Repertoires were generated with immunoSEQ multiplex PCR, while TCRdb's copy carries only in-frame clones and drops some. Altogether some 130,000 clones are present, around four fifths being singletons, with the ten largest covering roughly 7.2%. Sequencing input: PBMCs. The source of these receptors is a male donor in good health and CMV-seronegative. Both conserved end residues are part of each CDR3. D genes are given only for firm matches. Clone size is not always given. Where it is, it says once, few, many or a class for expanded clones.

CDR3aa | len | d_gene | j_gene | v_gene | abundance
CASSETGVNTEAFF | 14 | TRBD1 | TRBJ1-1 | TRBV6-1 | NA
CASSLSWRQGSNEQFF | 16 | NA | TRBJ2-1 | TRBV27 | few
CASSPTGVAKNIQYF | 15 | TRBD1 | TRBJ2-4 | TRBV4-3 | NA
CASSYSGISGNTIYF | 15 | NA | TRBJ1-3 | TRBV6-6 | few
CSVEPEGAGGYTF | 13 | NA | TRBJ1-2 | TRBV29-1 | NA
CASSPGTGAGQPQHF | 15 | TRBD1 | TRBJ1-5 | TRBV7-8 | NA
CASSLRGLADYGYTF | 15 | NA | TRBJ1-2 | TRBV5-1 | NA
CAWSGRSNTEAFF | 13 | NA | TRBJ1-1 | TRBV30 | NA
CASSLGANQPQHF | 13 | NA | TRBJ1-5 | TRBV7-3 | NA
CASSLQETQYF | 11 | NA | TRBJ2-5 | TRBV19 | NA
CASSIGTSGRMSDTQYF | 17 | TRBD2 | TRBJ2-3 | TRBV5-4 | few
CASSLWTGLNTEAFF | 15 | NA | TRBJ1-1 | TRBV28 | NA
CASSLDGGVLYSEQYF | 16 | NA | TRBJ2-7 | TRBV11-2 | NA
CASSQDRQGAEGYTF | 15 | TRBD1 | TRBJ1-2 | TRBV4-2 | NA
CASSATGTEETQYF | 14 | TRBD1 | TRBJ2-5 | TRBV9 | NA
CASGRGTATFVEQFF | 15 | TRBD1 | TRBJ2-1 | TRBV5-1 | few
CASSILAGGVEQFF | 14 | TRBD2 | TRBJ2-1 | TRBV19 | NA
CASSQTPGTGGFFDTGELFF | 20 | TRBD1 | TRBJ2-2 | TRBV4-1 | NA
CASILVGDRLEYTIYF | 16 | TRBD1 | TRBJ1-3 | TRBV6-6 | NA
CSVDDPGTGGKGQYF | 15 | TRBD1 | TRBJ2-5 | TRBV29-1 | once
CASSFSGQNQETQYF | 15 | NA | TRBJ2-5 | TRBV5-1 | once
CASTTRSGRAGLDTQYF | 17 | TRBD2 | TRBJ2-3 | TRBV7-2 | once
CASRDPSVAGQPQHF | 15 | NA | TRBJ1-5 | TRBV19 | NA
CASSQPGGAQGTGELFF | 17 | TRBD2 | TRBJ2-2 | TRBV4-3 | NA
CASNRNGRGSNQPQHF | 16 | NA | TRBJ1-5 | TRBV19 | NA
CASSFMAGGRYNEQFF | 16 | NA | TRBJ2-1 | TRBV5-6 | NA
CASSPQGQAASTEAFF | 16 | TRBD1 | TRBJ1-1 | TRBV18 | NA
CASSQDPGGAGNYNEQFF | 18 | NA | TRBJ2-1 | TRBV4-2 | NA
CSVVGGLAGATSTDTQYF | 18 | TRBD2 | TRBJ2-3 | TRBV29-1 | NA
CASSQRARRQPQHF | 14 | NA | TRBJ1-5 | TRBV27 | few
CASSYGTGRYEQYF | 14 | TRBD1 | TRBJ2-7 | TRBV6-5 | NA
CASSPGQGPYEQYF | 14 | TRBD1 | NA | TRBV7-3 | NA
CASSSWTGKTYEQYF | 15 | TRBD1 | TRBJ2-7 | TRBV7-8 | NA
CASSENNGRDRSYEQYF | 17 | NA | TRBJ2-7 | TRBV25-1 | NA
CASSQEGGNEQFF | 13 | NA | TRBJ2-1 | TRBV4-2 | few
CASSVGPETQYF | 12 | NA | TRBJ2-5 | TRBV9 | NA
CSVQTVQGFLDTQYF | 15 | NA | TRBJ2-3 | TRBV29-1 | NA
CASSQDRQGFETQYF | 15 | TRBD1 | TRBJ2-5 | TRBV4-3 | NA
CASANGERAEAFF | 13 | NA | TRBJ1-1 | TRBV30 | NA
CASSEAGSGGTRTGTQYF | 18 | TRBD2 | TRBJ2-5 | TRBV6-1 | NA
CASSWEDRGHYEQYF | 15 | TRBD1 | TRBJ2-7 | TRBV7-9 | once
CASSATSGPSTDTQYF | 16 | TRBD2 | TRBJ2-3 | TRBV5-1 | NA
CASSQDRATGNTIYF | 15 | NA | TRBJ1-3 | TRBV4-2 | NA
CASQGGLASRETQYF | 15 | NA | TRBJ2-5 | TRBV13 | few
CASSSGLAGGSPSTDTQYF | 19 | TRBD2 | TRBJ2-3 | TRBV5-1 | NA
CASSLVPDSLYGYTF | 15 | NA | TRBJ1-2 | TRBV5-6 | NA
CSVLAGDGDTQYF | 13 | TRBD2 | TRBJ2-3 | TRBV29-1 | NA
CASIARGASGIYEQFF | 16 | TRBD2 | TRBJ2-1 | TRBV28 | NA
CASSPLTGYDYGYTF | 15 | TRBD1 | TRBJ1-2 | TRBV7-2 | few
CASSQSQRAGYGYTF | 15 | NA | TRBJ1-2 | TRBV23-1 | once
CASSLVYDTEAFF | 13 | NA | TRBJ1-1 | TRBV7-8 | NA
CAWSVGGNQPQHF | 13 | NA | TRBJ1-5 | TRBV30 | NA
CASSERPGETQYF | 13 | NA | TRBJ2-5 | TRBV6-1 | NA
CASRDRGGNEKLFF | 14 | TRBD1 | TRBJ1-4 | TRBV6-5 | NA
CASSFSGQGEAFF | 13 | TRBD1 | TRBJ1-1 | TRBV28 | NA
CASSIVGGLADNEQFF | 16 | NA | TRBJ2-1 | TRBV19 | few
CASSLTPGNTEAFF | 14 | NA | TRBJ1-1 | TRBV7-3 | NA
CASRSGTTNEKLFF | 14 | NA | TRBJ1-4 | TRBV7-2 | NA
CASRGKGGLYEQYF | 14 | NA | TRBJ2-7 | TRBV10-2 | NA
CASTAVTQGRSEQFF | 15 | NA | TRBJ2-1 | TRBV28 | NA